Listed below are T cell receptor beta chains from one sample, sequenced in a study of blood T cells in healthy people across ages. TCRdb reprocessed the 5' RACE reads via MiXCR and lists one record per CDR3 protein. Of about 970,000 distinct CDR3 sequences listed, roughly 50% are singletons. The specimen was blood. Every receptor here comes from a woman aged 55-69 years in good health. The CDR3 runs from the conserved cysteine through the conserved F or W. Each record gives: V gene, J gene, CDR3 protein.

>TRBV2|TRBJ2-1
CASSGRAGGSANEQFF
>TRBV20-1|TRBJ2-7
CSARETGAFTVYEQYF
>TRBV20-1|TRBJ2-3
CSAGDRGSTDTQYF
>TRBV7-2|TRBJ2-3
CASSSTQHLNTQYF
>TRBV7-9|TRBJ2-7
CASSSGQGMYEQYF
>TRBV9|TRBJ2-7
CASSAGLALSYEQYF
>TRBV25-1|TRBJ1-6
CASSEFSTLHF
>TRBV5-1|TRBJ2-1
CASSLSLARHNEQFF
>TRBV5-1|TRBJ2-1
CASSAYIAGMLYEQFF
>TRBV6-5|TRBJ2-3
CASSPGLRGADTQYF
>TRBV29-1|TRBJ2-3
CSVVIRADTQYF
>TRBV2|TRBJ1-4
CASNRQGQGDEKLFF
>TRBV4-3|-
CASSQSPGGYEQYF
>TRBV28|TRBJ2-5
CASRHPWEPQETQYF
>TRBV9|TRBJ1-2
CASTRVPGGYTF
>TRBV3-1|TRBJ2-1
CASGQAAGAVNEQFF
>TRBV7-9|TRBJ2-4
CASSPELAYKNIQYF
>TRBV20-1|TRBJ2-7
CSADSLAGSYEQYF
>TRBV28|TRBJ2-6
CASSLVISGANVLTF
>TRBV20-1|TRBJ2-7
CSANPQAGVWEQYF
>TRBV7-2|TRBJ2-1
CASSLVSSGRNEQFF
>TRBV9|-
CASSATREGTQYF
>TRBV30|TRBJ2-6
CAWIGGAGANVLTF
>TRBV10-3|TRBJ1-1
CAIRTTEEAFF
>TRBV4-1|TRBJ2-1
CASSPRAGGNEQFF
>TRBV20-1|TRBJ2-7
CSVRLRGTYEQYF
>TRBV7-2|TRBJ2-5
CASSSSGTRKYF
>TRBV20-1|TRBJ2-7
CSASYSYEQYF
>TRBV21-1|TRBJ2-7
CASSKAGTSGTYEQYF
>TRBV13|TRBJ2-2
CASSLNLRSKTLAGGPVGELFF
>TRBV7-2|TRBJ2-3
CASSLAGPVDTQYF
>TRBV25-1|TRBJ1-6
CASSDRRGTNSPLHF
>TRBV6-5|TRBJ2-5
CASSSPGLAGGNEQYF
>TRBV6-2/TRBV6-3|TRBJ1-2
CASSHLSWGEGYGYTF
>TRBV11-2|TRBJ2-7
CASSLGPAGAVYEQYF
>TRBV28|TRBJ1-1
CASSTAGGRNEAFF
>TRBV28|TRBJ2-7
CASSLLQSSSYEQYF
>TRBV6-5|TRBJ2-7
CASGNAGGFGYEQYF
>TRBV27|TRBJ1-5
CASRGQPSQPQHF
>TRBV4-1|TRBJ2-7
CASSHARGEQYF